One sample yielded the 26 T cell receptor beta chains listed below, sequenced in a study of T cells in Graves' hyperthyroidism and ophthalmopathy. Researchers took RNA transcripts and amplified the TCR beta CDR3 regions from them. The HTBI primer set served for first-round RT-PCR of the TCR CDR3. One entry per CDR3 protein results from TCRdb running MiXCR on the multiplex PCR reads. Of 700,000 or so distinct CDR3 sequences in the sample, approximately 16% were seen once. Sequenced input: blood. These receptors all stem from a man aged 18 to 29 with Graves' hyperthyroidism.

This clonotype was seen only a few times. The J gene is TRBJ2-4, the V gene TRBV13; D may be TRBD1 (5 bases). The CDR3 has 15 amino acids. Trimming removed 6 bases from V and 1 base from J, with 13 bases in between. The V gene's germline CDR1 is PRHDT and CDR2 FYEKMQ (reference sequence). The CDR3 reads CASRTVGAAKNIQYF. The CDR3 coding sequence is TGTGCCAGCAGGACGGTAGGGGCGGCCAAAAACATTCAGTACTTC.

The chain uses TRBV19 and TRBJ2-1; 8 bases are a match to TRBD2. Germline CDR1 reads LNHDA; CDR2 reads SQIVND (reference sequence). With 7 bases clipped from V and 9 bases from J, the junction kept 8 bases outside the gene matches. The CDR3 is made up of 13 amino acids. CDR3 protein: CASIQRESGEQFF. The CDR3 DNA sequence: TGTGCCAGTATCCAGCGGGAGTCGGGTGAGCAGTTCTTC.

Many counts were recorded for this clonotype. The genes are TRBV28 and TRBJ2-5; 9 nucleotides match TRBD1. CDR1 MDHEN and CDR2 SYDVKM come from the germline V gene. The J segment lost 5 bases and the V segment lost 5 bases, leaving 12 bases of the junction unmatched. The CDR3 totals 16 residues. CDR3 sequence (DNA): TGTGCCAGCAGTCCCAAGGGACAGGGATTGCGGGAGACCCAGTACTTC. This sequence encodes CASSPKGQGLRETQYF.

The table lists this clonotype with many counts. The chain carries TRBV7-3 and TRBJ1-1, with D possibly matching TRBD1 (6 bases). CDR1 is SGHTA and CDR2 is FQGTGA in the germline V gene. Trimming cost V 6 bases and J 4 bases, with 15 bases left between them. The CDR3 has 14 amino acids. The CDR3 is CASSPGVGSTEAFF. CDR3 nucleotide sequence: TGTGCCAGCAGTCCAGGGGTAGGGAGCACTGAAGCTTTCTTT.

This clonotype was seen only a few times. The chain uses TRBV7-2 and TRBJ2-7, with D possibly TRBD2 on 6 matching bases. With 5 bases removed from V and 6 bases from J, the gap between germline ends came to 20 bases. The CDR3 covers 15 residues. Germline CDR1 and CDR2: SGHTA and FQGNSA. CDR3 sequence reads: CASSISSEGLSEQYF. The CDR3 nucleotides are TGTGCCAGCAGCATATCGTCGGAGGGCCTAAGCGAGCAGTACTTC.

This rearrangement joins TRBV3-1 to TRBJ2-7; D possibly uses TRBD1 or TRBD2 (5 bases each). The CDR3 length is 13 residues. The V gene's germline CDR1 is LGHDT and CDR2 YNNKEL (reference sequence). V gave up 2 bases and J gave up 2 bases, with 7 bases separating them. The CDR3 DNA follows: TGTGCCAGCAGCCAAAGAGGGGCCTACGAGCAGTACTTC. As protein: CASSQRGAYEQYF.

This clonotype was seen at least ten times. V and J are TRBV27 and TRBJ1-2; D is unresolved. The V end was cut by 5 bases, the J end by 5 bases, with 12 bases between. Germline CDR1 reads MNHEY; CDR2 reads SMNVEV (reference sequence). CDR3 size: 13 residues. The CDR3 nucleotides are TGTGCCAGCAGTGCCCTGGACGGGTATGGCTACACCTTC. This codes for CASSALDGYGYTF.

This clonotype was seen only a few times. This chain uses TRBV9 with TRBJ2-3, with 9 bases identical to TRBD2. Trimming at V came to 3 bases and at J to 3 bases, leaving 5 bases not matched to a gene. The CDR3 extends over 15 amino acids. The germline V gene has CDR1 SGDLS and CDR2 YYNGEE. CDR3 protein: CASSAGTSKTDTQYF. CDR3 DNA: TGTGCCAGCAGCGCCGGGACTAGCAAAACAGATACGCAGTATTTT. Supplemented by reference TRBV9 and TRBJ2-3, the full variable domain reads DSGVTQTPKHLITATGQRVTLRCSPRSGDLSVYWYQQSLDQGLQFLIQYYNGEERAKGNILERFSAQQFPDLHSELNLSSLELGDSALYFCASSAGTSKTDTQYFGPGTRLTVL.

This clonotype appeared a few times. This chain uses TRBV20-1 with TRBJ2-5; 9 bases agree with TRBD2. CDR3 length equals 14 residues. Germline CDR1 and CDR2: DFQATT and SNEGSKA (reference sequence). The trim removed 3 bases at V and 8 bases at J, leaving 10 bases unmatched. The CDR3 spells CSASLTSGYTTQYF. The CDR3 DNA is TGCAGTGCTAGTTTAACTAGCGGGTATACAACCCAGTACTTC.

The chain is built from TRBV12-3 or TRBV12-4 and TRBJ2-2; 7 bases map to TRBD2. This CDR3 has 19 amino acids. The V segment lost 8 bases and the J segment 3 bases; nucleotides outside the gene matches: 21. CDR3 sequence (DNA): TGTGCCAGCGGGCGGATACAAGCGAAGCGGGACGGAGACACCGGGGAGCTGTTTTTT. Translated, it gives CASGRIQAKRDGDTGELFF.

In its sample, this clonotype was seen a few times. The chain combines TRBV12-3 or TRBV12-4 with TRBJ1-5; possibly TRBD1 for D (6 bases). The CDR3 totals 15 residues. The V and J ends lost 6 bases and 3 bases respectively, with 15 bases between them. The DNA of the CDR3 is TGTGCCAGCAGACCGGGACACCGATACAATCAGCCCCAGCATTTT. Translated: CASRPGHRYNQPQHF.

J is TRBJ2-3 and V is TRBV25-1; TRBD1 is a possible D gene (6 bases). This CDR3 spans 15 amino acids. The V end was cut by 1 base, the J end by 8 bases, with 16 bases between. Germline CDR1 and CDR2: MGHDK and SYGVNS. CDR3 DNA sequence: TGTGCCAGCAGTGAATCCATCCGGCGACAGGTTACGCAGTATTTT. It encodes CASSESIRRQVTQYF.

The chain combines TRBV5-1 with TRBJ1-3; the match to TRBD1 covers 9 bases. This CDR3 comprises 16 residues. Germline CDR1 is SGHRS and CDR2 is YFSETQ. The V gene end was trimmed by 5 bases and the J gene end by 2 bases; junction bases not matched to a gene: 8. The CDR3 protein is CASRLDRGSAGNTIYF. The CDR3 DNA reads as TGCGCCAGCAGGCTTGACAGGGGGAGTGCTGGAAACACCATATATTTT.

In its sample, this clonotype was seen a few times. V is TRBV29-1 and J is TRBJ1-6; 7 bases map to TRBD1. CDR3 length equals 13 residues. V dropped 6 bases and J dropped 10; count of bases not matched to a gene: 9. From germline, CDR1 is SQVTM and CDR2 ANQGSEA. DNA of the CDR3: TGCAGCGTCTCGACAGGGCAGGGGTCACCCCTCCACTTT. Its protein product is CSVSTGQGSPLHF.

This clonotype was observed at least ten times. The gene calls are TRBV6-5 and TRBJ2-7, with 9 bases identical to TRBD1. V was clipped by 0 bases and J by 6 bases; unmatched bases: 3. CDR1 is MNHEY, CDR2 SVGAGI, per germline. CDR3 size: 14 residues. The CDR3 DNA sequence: TGTGCCAGCAGTTACTCGGACAGGGGAGGCGAGCAGTACTTC. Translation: CASSYSDRGGEQYF.

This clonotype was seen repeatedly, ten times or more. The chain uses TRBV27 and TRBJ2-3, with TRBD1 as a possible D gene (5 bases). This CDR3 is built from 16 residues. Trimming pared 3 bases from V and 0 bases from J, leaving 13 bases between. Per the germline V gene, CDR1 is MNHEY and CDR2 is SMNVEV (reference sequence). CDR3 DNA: TGTGCCAGCAGTTTTCGGGCAGGGTCTAGCACAGATACGCAGTATTTT. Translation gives CASSFRAGSSTDTQYF.

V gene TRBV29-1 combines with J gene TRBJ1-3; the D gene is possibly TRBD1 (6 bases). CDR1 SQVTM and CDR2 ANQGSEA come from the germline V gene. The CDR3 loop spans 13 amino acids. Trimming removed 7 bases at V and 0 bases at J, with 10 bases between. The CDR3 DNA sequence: TGCAGCGGACAGGTCAACTCTGGAAACACCATATATTTT. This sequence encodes CSGQVNSGNTIYF.

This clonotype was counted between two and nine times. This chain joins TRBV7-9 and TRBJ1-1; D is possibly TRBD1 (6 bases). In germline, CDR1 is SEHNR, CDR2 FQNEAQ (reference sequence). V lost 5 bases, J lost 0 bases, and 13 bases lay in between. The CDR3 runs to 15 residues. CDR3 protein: CASSPQGVMNTEAFF. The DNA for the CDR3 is TGTGCCAGCAGCCCACAGGGCGTGATGAACACTGAAGCTTTCTTT.

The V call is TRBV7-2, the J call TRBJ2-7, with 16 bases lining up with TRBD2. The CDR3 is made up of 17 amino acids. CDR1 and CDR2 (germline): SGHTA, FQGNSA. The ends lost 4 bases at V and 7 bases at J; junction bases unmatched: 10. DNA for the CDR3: TGTGCCAGCAGCTATGAGGGACTAGCGGGAGGGGGCGGTGAGCAGTACTTC. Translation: CASSYEGLAGGGGEQYF.

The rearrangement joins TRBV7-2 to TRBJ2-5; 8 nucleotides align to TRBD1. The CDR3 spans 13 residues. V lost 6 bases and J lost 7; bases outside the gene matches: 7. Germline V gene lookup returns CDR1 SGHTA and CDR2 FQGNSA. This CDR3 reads CASRGRGPGTQYF. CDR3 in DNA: TGTGCCAGCAGGGGCAGGGGGCCAGGGACCCAGTACTTC.

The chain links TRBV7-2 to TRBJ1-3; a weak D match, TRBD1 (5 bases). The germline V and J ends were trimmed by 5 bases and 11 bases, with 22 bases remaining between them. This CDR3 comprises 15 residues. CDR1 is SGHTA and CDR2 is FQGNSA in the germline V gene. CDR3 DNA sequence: TGTGCCAGCAGCACGAATCCGGGACTCAGCTATGCCATATATTTT. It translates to CASSTNPGLSYAIYF.

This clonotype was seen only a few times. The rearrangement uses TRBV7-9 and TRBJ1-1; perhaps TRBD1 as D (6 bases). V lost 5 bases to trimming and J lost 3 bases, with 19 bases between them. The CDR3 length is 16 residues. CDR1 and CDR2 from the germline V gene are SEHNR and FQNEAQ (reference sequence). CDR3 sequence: CASSARRGVQHTEAFF. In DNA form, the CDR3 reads TGTGCCAGCAGCGCCCGGAGGGGGGTGCAGCACACTGAAGCTTTCTTT.

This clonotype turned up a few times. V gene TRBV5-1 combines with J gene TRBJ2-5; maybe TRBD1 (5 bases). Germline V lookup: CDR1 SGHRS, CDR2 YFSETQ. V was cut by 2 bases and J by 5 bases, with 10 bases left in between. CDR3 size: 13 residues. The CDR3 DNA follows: TGCGCCAGCAGCTTTGGACATCTCGAGACCCAGTACTTC. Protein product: CASSFGHLETQYF.

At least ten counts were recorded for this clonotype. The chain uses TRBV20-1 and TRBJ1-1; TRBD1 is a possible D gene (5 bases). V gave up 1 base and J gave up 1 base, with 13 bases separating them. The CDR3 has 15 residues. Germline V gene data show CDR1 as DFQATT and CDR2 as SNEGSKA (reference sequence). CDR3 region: CSARGNRRRNTEAFF. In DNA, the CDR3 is TGCAGTGCTAGAGGAAACAGGAGGAGGAACACTGAAGCTTTCTTT.

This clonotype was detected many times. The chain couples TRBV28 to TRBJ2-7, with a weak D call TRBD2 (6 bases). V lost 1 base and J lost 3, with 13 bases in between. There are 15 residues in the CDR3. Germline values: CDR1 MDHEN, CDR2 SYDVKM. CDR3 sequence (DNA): TGTGCCAGCAGTTTATCTGGAATGGGGGGCTACGAGCAGTACTTC. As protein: CASSLSGMGGYEQYF.

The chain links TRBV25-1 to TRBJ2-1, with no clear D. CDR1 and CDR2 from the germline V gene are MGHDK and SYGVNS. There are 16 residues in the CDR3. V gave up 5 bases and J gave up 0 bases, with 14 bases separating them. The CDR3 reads CASSTAAMSSYNEQFF. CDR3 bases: TGTGCCAGCAGTACGGCGGCTATGAGCTCCTACAATGAGCAGTTCTTC.